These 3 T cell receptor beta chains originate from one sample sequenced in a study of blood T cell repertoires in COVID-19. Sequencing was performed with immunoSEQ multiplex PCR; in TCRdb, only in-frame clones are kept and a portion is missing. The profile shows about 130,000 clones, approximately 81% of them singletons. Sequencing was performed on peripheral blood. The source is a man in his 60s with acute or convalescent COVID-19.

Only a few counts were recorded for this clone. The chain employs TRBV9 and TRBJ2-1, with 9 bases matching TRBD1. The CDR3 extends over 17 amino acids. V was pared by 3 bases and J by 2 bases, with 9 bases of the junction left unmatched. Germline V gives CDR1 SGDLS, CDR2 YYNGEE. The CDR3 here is CASSGDRAHTTYNEQFF. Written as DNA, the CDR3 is TGTGCCAGCAGCGGGGACAGGGCACACACAACCTACAATGAGCAGTTCTTC.

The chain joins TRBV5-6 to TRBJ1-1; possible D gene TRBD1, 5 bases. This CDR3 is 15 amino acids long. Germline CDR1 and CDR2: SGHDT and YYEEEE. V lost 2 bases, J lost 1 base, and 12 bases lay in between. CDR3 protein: CASSFGPGQNTEAFF. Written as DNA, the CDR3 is TGTGCCAGCAGCTTTGGACCAGGGCAGAACACTGAAGCTTTCTTT. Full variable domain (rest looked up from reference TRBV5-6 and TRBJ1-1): DAGVTQSPTHLIKTRGQQVTLRCSPKSGHDTVSWYQQALGQGPQFIFQYYEEEERQRGNFPDRFSGHQFPNYSSELNVNALLLGDSALYLCASSFGPGQNTEAFFGQGTRLTVV.

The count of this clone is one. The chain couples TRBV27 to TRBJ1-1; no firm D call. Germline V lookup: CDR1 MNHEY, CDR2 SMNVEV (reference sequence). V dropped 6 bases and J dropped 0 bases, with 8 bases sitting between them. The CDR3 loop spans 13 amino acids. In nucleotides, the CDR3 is TGTGCCAGCAGGGCCAGGATGAACACTGAAGCTTTCTTT. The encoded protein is CASRARMNTEAFF.